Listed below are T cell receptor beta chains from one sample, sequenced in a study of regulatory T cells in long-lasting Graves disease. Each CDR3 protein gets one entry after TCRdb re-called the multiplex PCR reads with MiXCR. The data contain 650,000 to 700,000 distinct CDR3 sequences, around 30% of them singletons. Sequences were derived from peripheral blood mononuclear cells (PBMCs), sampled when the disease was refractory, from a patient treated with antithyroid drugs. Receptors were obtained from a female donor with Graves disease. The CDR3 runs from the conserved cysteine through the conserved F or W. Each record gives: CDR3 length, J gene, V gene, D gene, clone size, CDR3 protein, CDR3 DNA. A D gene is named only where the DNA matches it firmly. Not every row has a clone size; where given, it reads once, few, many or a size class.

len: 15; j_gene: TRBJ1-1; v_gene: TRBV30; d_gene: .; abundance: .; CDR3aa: CAWAHSTPRGAEAFF; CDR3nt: TGTGCCTGGGCCCATTCCACCCCGAGGGGGGCTGAAGCTTTCTTT
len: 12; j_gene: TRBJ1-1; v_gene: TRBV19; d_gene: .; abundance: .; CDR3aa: CASQRVNTEAFF; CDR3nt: TGTGCCAGTCAACGAGTGAACACTGAAGCTTTCTTT
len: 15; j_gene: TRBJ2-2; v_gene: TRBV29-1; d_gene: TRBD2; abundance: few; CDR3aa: CSVDLAGGITGELFF; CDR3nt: TGCAGCGTTGATTTGGCGGGAGGGATCACCGGGGAGCTGTTTTTT
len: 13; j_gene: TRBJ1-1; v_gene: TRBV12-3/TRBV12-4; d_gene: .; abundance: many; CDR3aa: CASSLKGTTEAFF; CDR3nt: TGTGCCAGCAGTTTGAAGGGGACCACTGAAGCTTTCTTT
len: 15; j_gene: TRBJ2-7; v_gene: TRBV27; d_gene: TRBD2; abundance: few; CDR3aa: CASSLVTSGSYEQCF; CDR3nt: TGTGCCAGCAGTTTAGTTACTAGCGGGAGCTACGAGCAGTGCTTC
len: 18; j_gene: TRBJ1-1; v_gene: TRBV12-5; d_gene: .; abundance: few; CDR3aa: CASGPTWRNTEEETEAFF; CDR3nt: TGTGCTAGTGGCCCCACTTGGCGTAATACAGAGGAGGAAACTGAAGCTTTCTTT
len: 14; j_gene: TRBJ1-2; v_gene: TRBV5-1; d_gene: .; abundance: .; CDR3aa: CASSWGQDNYGYTF; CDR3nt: TGCGCCAGCAGCTGGGGACAAGATAACTATGGCTACACCTTC
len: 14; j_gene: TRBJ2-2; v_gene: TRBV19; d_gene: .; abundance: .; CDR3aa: CASSRTQNTGELFF; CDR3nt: TGTGCCAGTAGTAGGACTCAGAACACCGGGGAGCTGTTTTTT
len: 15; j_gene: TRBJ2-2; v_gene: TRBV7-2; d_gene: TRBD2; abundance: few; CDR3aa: CASSRSSGYSGELFF; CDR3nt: TGTGCCAGCAGCCGATCTAGCGGGTATAGCGGGGAGCTGTTTTTT
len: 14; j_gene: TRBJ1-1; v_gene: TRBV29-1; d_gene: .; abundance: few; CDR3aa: CSVEVTRGNTEAFF; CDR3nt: TGCAGCGTTGAAGTCACGAGGGGGAACACTGAAGCTTTCTTT
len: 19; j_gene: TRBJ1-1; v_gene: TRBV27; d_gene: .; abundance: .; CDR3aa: CASSFSFGGIGGRGTEAFF; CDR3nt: TGTGCCAGCAGTTTCAGTTTTGGTGGGATTGGGGGGCGGGGGACTGAAGCTTTCTTT
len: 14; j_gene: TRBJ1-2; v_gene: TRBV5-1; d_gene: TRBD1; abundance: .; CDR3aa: CASSSGTGRLGYTF; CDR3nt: TGCGCCAGCAGCTCCGGGACAGGGCGATTAGGCTACACCTTC
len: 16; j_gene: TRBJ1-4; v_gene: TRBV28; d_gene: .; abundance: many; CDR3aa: CASSLAGGTTNEKLFF; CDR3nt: TGTGCCAGCAGTCTAGCGGGAGGCACAACTAATGAAAAACTGTTTTTT
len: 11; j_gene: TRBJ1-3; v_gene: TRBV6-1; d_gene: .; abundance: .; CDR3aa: CASTTGNTIYF; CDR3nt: TGTGCCAGCACAACCGGAAACACCATATATTTT
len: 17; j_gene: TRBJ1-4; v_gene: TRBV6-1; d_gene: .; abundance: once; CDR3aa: CARSEAGSRDGREKLFF; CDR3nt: TGTGCCCGCAGTGAAGCGGGTTCAAGGGACGGACGTGAAAAACTGTTTTTT
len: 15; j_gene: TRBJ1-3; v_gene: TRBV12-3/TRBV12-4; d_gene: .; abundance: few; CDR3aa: CASSLQTLTGNTIYF; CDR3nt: TGTGCCAGCAGTTTGCAGACACTCACTGGAAACACCATATATTTT
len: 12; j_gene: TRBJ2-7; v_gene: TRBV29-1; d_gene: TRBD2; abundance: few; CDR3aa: CSVRAGGWEQYF; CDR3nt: TGCAGCGTCCGGGCGGGAGGTTGGGAGCAGTACTTC
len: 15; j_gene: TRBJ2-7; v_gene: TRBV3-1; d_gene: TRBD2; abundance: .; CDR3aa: CASSQGLAGVDEQYF; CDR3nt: TGTGCCAGCAGCCAAGGACTAGCGGGAGTCGACGAGCAGTACTTC
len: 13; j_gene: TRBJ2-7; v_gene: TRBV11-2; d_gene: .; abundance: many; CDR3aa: CASSLTTRGEQYF; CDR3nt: TGTGCCAGCAGCTTAACCACTAGGGGTGAGCAGTACTTC
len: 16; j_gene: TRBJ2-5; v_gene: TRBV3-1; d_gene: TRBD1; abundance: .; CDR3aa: CASSPDRTGGQETQYF; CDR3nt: TGTGCCAGCAGCCCTGACCGGACAGGCGGCCAAGAGACCCAGTACTTC
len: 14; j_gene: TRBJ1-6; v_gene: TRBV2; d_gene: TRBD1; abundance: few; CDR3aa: CASRGQLYNSPLHF; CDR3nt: TGTGCCAGCAGGGGACAGCTTTATAATTCACCCCTCCACTTT
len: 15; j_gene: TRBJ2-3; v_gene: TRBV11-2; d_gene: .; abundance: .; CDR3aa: CASSLDWFSTDTQYF; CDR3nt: TGTGCCAGCAGCTTAGATTGGTTCAGCACAGATACGCAGTATTTT
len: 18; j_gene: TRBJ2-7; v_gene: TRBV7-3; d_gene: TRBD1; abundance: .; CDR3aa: CASSLVAAWDSPSYEQYF; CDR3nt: TGTGCCAGCAGCTTAGTTGCGGCCTGGGACAGTCCTAGCTACGAGCAGTACTTC
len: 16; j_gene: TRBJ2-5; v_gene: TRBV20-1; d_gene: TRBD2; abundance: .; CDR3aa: CSAETGGREDWETQYF; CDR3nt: TGCAGTGCTGAGACCGGTGGGCGGGAGGACTGGGAGACCCAGTACTTC
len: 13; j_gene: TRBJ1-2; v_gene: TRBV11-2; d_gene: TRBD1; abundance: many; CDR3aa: CASRQGPRGGYTF; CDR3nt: TGTGCCAGCAGACAGGGGCCTCGGGGTGGCTACACCTTC
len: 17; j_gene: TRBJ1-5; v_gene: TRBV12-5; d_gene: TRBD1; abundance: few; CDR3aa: CASGLRGQGGGNQPQHF; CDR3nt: TGTGCTAGTGGTTTGCGGGGACAGGGAGGCGGCAATCAGCCCCAGCATTTT
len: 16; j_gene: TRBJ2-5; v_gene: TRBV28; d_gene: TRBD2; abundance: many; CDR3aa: CASSPAPGGWGETQYF; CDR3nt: TGTGCCAGCAGTCCCGCCCCGGGAGGCTGGGGAGAGACCCAGTACTTC
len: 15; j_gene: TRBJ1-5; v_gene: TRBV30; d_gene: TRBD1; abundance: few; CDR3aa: CAWSRGQDSNQPQHF; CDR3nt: TGTGCCTGGAGTCGCGGACAGGATTCCAATCAGCCCCAGCATTTT
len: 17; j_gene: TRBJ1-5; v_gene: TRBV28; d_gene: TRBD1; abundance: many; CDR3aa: CASSFLGQGAIDQPQHF; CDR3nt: TGTGCCAGCAGTTTCTTAGGACAGGGGGCTATCGATCAGCCCCAGCATTTT
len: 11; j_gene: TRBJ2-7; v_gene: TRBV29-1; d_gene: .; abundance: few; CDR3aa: CSAAHDSEQYF; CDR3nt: TGCAGCGCTGCACACGATAGCGAGCAGTACTTC
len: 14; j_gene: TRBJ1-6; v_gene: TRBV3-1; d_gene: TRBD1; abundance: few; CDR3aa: CASSPRQGHSPLHF; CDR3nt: TGTGCCAGCAGCCCCCGACAGGGCCATTCACCCCTCCACTTT
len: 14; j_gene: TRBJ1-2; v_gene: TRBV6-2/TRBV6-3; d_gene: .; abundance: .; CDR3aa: CASSYSAPRYGYTF; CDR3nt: TGTGCCAGCAGTTACTCGGCCCCACGCTATGGCTACACCTTC
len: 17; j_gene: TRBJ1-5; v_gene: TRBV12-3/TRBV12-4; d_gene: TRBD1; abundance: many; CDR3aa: CASSTRTGGNSNQPQHF; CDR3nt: TGTGCCAGCAGCACTAGGACAGGAGGGAATAGCAATCAGCCCCAGCATTTT
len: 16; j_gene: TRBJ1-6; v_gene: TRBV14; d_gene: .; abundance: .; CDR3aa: CASSQEPTGLLEALHF; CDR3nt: TGTGCCAGCAGCCAGGAGCCGACAGGTCTCTTAGAAGCCCTCCACTTT
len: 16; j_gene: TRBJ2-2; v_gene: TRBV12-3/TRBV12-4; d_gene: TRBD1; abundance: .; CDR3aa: CASRNSGQGHTGELFF; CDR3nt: TGTGCCAGCAGAAACTCGGGACAGGGACACACCGGGGAGCTGTTTTTT
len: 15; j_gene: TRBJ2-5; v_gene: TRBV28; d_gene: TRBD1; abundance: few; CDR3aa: CASSLYRGEGETQYF; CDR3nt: TGTGCCAGCAGTTTATACAGGGGGGAAGGAGAGACCCAGTACTTC
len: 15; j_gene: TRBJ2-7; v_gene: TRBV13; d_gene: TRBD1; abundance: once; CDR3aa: CASSLRKGASYEQYF; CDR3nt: TGTGCCAGCAGCTTACGTAAGGGGGCTTCCTACGAGCAGTACTTC
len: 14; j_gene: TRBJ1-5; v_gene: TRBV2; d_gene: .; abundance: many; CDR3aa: CASSARGGDQPQHF; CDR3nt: TGTGCCAGCAGTGCCCGGGGTGGTGATCAGCCCCAGCATTTT
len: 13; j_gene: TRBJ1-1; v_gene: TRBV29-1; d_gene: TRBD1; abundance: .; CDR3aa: CSVLGQGNTEAFF; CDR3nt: TGCAGCGTACTGGGACAGGGGAACACTGAAGCTTTCTTT
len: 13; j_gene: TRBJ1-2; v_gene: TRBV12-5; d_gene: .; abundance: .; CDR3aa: CASGPDKTFGYTF; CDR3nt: TGTGCTAGTGGGCCAGACAAGACGTTTGGCTACACCTTC
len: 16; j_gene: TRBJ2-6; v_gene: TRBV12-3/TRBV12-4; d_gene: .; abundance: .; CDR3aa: CASSLHSGAGANVLTF; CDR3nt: TGTGCCAGCAGTTTACATAGCGGCGCTGGGGCCAACGTCCTGACTTTC
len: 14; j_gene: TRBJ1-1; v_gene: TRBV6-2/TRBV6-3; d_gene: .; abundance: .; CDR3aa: CASSYTLTPTEAFF; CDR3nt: TGTGCCAGCAGTTACACACTTACCCCCACTGAAGCTTTCTTT
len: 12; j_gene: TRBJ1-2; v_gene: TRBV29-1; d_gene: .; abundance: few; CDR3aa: CSVESQGYGYTF; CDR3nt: TGCAGCGTTGAAAGTCAGGGTTATGGCTACACCTTC
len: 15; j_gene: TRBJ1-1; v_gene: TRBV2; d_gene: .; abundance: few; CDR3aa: CASRLQDLMNTEAFF; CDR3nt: TGTGCCAGCAGACTACAGGATCTAATGAACACTGAAGCTTTCTTT
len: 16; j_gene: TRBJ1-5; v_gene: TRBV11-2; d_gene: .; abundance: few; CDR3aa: CASSLDPQGVSQPQHF; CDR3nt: TGTGCCAGCAGCTTAGACCCGCAGGGTGTCAGTCAGCCCCAGCATTTT
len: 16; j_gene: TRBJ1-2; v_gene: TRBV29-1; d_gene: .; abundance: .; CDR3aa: CSVEDLPGRTNYGYTF; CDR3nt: TGCAGCGTTGAAGATCTTCCAGGGAGAACTAACTATGGCTACACCTTC
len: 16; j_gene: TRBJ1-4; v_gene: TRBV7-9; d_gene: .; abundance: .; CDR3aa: CASRPLGAGTNEKLFF; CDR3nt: TGTGCCAGCAGACCCCTGGGGGCCGGTACTAATGAAAAACTGTTTTTT
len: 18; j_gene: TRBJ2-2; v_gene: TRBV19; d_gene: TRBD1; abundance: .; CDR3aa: CASTARDREQPNTGELFF; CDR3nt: TGTGCCAGTACCGCCCGGGACAGGGAACAACCGAACACCGGGGAGCTGTTTTTT